This TCR beta chain is drawn from a study of T cells in Graves' hyperthyroidism and ophthalmopathy. Overall study results and limits: Blood also carried most thyroid clonotypes expanded above 0.001.

Authors of the study amplified TCR beta CDR3 regions from RNA transcripts. An initial round of RT-PCR targeting the TCR CDR3 relied on the HTBI primer set. One entry per CDR3 protein results from TCRdb running MiXCR on the multiplex PCR reads. Of 490,000 or so distinct CDR3 sequences in the sample, about 22% were seen once. Between the trimmed V and J ends, which lost 8 bases and 3 bases, there was a span of 7 bases. The CDR3 is made up of 11 amino acids. The PBMCs studied were ones that came from around 10 ml fresh peripheral blood. There are many counts of this clonotype. The antigen is undetermined.

The source is a woman between 65 and 79 years old with Graves' ophthalmopathy. This chain links TRBV12-3 or TRBV12-4 with TRBJ1-2, with D hard to call. Material: blood. CDR3 sequence reads: CASAGDYGYTF. Written as DNA, the CDR3 is TGTGCCAGCGCGGGTGACTATGGCTACACCTTC.